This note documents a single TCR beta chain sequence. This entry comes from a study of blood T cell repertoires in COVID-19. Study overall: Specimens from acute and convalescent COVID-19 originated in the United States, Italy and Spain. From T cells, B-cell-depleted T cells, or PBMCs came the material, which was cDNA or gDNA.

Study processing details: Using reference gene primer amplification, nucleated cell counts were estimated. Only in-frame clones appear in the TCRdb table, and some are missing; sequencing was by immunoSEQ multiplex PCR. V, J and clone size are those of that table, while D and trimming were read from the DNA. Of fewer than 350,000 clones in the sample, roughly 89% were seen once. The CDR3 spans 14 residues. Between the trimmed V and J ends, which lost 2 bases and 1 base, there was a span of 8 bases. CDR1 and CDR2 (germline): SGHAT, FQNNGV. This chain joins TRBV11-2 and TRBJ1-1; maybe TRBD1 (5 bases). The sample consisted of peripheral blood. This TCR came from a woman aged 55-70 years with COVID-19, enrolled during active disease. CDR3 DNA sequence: TGTGCCAGCAGCTTAAGCAGGGCGAACACTGAAGCTTTCTTT. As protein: CASSLSRANTEAFF.